This T cell receptor beta chain was found in a study of blood T cell repertoires in COVID-19. Study-wide context: Spain, Italy and the United States supplied samples that represented acute and convalescent COVID-19. T cells, B-cell-depleted T cells, or PBMCs provided the cDNA or gDNA that served as material.

With 5 bases clipped from V and 6 bases from J, the junction kept 6 bases outside the gene matches. The CDR3 contains 15 residues. The germline V gene has CDR1 WSHSY and CDR2 SAAADI. The data were produced by immunoSEQ multiplex PCR, yet TCRdb's version contains in-frame clones alone and is incomplete. The data contain 200,000 to 250,000 clones, approximately 88% of them singletons. The sample was peripheral blood. The TCR originated in a man aged 60 to 75 who had recovered from COVID-19. V usage is TRBV10-2 and J usage is TRBJ1-6; 8 bases fit TRBD1. The CDR3 loop reads CASSKQGGLNSPLHF. As DNA, the CDR3 is TGCGCCAGCAGTAAACAGGGGGGACTTAATTCACCCCTCCACTTT.